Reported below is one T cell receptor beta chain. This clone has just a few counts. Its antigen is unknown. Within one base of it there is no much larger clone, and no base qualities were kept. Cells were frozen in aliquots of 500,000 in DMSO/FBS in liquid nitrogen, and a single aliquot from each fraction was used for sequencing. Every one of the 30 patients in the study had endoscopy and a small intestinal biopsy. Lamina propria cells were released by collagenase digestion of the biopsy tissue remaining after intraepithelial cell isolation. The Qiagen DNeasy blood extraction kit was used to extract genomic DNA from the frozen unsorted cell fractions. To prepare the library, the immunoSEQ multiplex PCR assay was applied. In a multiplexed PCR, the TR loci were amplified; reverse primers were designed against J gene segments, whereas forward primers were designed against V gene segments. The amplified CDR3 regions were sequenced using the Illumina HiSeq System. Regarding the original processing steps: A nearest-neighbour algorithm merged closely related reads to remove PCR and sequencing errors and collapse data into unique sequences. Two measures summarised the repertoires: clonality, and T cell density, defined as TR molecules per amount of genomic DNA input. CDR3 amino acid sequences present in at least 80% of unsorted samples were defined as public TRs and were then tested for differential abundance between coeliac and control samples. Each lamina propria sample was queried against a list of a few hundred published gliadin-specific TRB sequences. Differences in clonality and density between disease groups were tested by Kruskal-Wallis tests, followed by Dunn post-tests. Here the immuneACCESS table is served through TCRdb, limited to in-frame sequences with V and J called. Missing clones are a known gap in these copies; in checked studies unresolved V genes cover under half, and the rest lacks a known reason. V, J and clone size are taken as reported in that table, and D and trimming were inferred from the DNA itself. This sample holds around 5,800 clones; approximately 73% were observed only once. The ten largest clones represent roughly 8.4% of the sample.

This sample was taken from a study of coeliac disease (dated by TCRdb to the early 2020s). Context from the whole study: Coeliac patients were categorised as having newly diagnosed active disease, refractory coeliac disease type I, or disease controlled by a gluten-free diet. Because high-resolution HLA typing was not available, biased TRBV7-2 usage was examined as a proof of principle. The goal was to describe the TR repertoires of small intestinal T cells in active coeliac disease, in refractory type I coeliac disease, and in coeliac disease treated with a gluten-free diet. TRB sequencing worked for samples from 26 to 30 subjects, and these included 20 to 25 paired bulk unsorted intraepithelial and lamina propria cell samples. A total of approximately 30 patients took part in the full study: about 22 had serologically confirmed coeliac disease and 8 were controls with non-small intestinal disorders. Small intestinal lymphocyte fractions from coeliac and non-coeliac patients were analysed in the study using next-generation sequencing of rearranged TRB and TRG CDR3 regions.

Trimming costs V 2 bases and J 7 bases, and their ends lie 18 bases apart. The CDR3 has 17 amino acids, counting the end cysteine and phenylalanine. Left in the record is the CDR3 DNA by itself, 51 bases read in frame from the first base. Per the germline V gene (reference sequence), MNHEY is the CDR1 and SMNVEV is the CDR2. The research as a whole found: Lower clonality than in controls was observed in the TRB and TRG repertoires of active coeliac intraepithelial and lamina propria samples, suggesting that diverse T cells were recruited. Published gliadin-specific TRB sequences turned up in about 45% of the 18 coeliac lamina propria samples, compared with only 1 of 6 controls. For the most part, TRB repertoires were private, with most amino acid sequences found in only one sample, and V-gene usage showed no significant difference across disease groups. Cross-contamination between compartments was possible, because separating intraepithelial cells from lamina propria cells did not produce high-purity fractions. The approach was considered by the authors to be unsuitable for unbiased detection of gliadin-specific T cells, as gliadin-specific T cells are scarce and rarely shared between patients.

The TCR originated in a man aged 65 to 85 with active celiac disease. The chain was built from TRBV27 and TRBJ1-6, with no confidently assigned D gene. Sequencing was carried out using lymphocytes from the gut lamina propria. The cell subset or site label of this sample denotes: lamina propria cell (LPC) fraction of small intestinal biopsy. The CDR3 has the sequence CASSLKREILQNSPLHF. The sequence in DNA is TGTGCCAGCAGTTTAAAGAGGGAGATACTGCAGAATTCACCCCTCCACTTT.